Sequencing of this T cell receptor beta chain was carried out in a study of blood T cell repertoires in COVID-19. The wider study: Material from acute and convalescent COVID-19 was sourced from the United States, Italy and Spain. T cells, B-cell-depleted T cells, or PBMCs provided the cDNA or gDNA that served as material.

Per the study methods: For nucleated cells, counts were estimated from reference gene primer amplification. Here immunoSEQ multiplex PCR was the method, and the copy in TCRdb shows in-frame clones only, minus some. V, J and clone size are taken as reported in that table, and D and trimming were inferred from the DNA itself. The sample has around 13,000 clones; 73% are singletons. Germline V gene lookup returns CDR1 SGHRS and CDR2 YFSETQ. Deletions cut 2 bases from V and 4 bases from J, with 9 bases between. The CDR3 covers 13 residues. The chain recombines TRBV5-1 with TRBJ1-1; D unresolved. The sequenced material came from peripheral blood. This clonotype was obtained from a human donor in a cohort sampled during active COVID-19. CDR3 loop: CASSFGVGTEAFF. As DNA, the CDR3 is TGCGCCAGCAGCTTCGGGGTGGGCACTGAAGCTTTCTTT.